This passage covers 10 T cell receptor beta chains from one sample sequenced in a study of CD8 T cells in ankylosing spondylitis. Study observations and caveats: A motif of eight highly homologous TCR beta variants was seen as apparently characteristic of ankylosing spondylitis blood.

No antigen has been assigned to these receptors. TCRdb recomputed calls from the 5' RACE reads with MiXCR, one row per CDR3 protein. The sample has hundreds of thousands of distinct CDR3 sequences; about 24% are singletons. The specimen was blood, either unsorted or a sorted T cell fraction (not recorded which). The receptors were gathered from a male donor with ankylosing spondylitis.

The chain recombines TRBV29-1 with TRBJ1-2, with 8 bases aligning to TRBD1. Per germline, CDR1 SQVTM and CDR2 ANQGSEA. The CDR3 contains 13 residues. Germline trimming cut 4 bases from V and 4 bases from J; bases unmatched to any gene: 5. CDR3 sequence (DNA): TGCAGCGTTGCAGGGGGCGCCGGCTATGGCTACACCTTC. This codes for CSVAGGAGYGYTF.

The genes are TRBV4-2 and TRBJ1-5; D might be TRBD1 (5 bases). With 4 bases removed from V and 1 base from J, the gap between germline ends came to 14 bases. Germline V lookup: CDR1 LGHNA, CDR2 YNFKEQ. The CDR3 spans 16 residues. CDR3 sequence: CASSLQTVNSNQPQHF. CDR3 nucleotides: TGTGCCAGCAGCCTCCAGACAGTTAACAGCAATCAGCCCCAGCATTTT.

This clonotype was recorded a few times. The V gene is TRBV20-1, the J gene TRBJ2-6; TRBD1 aligns across 7 bases. The V gene end was trimmed by 6 bases and the J gene end by 0 bases; junction bases not matched to a gene: 14. Germline CDR1 and CDR2: DFQATT and SNEGSKA (reference sequence). This CDR3 is 18 amino acids long. The CDR3 DNA follows: TGCAGTGCGCTCCCGGGACAGAGAGGCAGCTCTGGGGCCAACGTCCTGACTTTC. Amino acids: CSALPGQRGSSGANVLTF.

This clonotype was counted between two and nine times. The chain joins TRBV5-1 to TRBJ2-1, with a possible D match to TRBD1 (5 bases). There are 14 residues in the CDR3. The germline gives CDR1 SGHRS, CDR2 YFSETQ. Trimming pared 1 base from V and 7 bases from J, leaving 12 bases between. CDR3 bases: TGCGCCAGCAGCTTGAGGCCCCAGGGTAATGAGCAGTTCTTC. It codes for CASSLRPQGNEQFF.

This chain uses TRBV2 with TRBJ2-1; 11 bases are a match to TRBD2. This CDR3 region has 16 residues. J lost 10 bases, V lost 7 bases, and 15 bases had no gene match. From germline, CDR1 is SNHLY and CDR2 FYNNEI. CDR3 nucleotides: TGTGCCAGCACCATCACGGGCGGACTAGCGGGTCGAGAGCAGTTCTTC. It yields the protein CASTITGGLAGREQFF.

A few counts support this clonotype. The rearrangement joins TRBV5-1 to TRBJ1-2; no clear D gene. The V gene's germline CDR1 is SGHRS and CDR2 YFSETQ. The CDR3 is 14 residues long. V lost 4 bases to trimming and J lost 7 bases, with 17 bases between them. CDR3 region: CASSPEFGRFGYTF. Written as DNA, the CDR3 is TGCGCCAGCAGCCCCGAGTTTGGGAGGTTTGGCTACACCTTC.

V usage is TRBV25-1 and J usage is TRBJ1-3; no clear D gene. The germline gives CDR1 MGHDK, CDR2 SYGVNS. CDR3 length: 15 amino acids. V lost 0 bases and J 0 bases, leaving 6 bases between the germline ends. The DNA of the CDR3 is TGTGCCAGCAGTGAATACGGCCGCTCTGGAAACACCATATATTTT. Residues: CASSEYGRSGNTIYF.

The chain has TRBV12-3 or TRBV12-4 and TRBJ2-2; 7 nucleotides line up with TRBD2. The ends lost 6 bases at V and 5 bases at J; junction bases unmatched: 6. The CDR3 sequence is 14 residues long. The CDR3 loop is CASRLASGTGELFF. The CDR3 nucleotides are TGTGCCAGCAGACTAGCGAGCGGGACCGGGGAGCTGTTTTTT.

This clonotype was recorded many times. The J gene is TRBJ2-7, the V gene TRBV6-2 or TRBV6-3; D ambiguous. Deletions cut 8 bases from V and 5 bases from J, with 13 bases between. The germline V gene has CDR1 MNHEY and CDR2 SVGEGT. The CDR3 totals 12 residues. The CDR3 loop is CASGTRTHEQYV. The CDR3 region has the DNA TGTGCCAGCGGTACCCGAACCCACGAGCAGTACGTC.

This clonotype has just a few counts. The V call is TRBV12-3 or TRBV12-4, the J call TRBJ1-6; no reliable D call. This CDR3 contains 15 residues. The V gene lost 2 bases and the J gene lost 7 bases, with 12 bases spanning the gap. In DNA form, the CDR3 reads TGTGCCAGCAGTTTACGGACGCGGTCCAATTCACCCCTCCACTTT. Protein: CASSLRTRSNSPLHF.